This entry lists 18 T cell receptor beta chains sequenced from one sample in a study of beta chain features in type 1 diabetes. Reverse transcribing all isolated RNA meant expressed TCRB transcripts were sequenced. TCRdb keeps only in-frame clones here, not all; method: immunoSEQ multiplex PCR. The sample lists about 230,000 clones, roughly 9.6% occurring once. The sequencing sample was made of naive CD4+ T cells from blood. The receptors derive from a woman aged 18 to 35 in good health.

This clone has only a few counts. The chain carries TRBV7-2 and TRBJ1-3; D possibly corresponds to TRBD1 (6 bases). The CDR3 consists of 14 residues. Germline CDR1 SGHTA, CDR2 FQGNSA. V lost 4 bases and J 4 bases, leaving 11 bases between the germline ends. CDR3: CASSSDSRGNTIYF. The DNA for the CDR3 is TGTGCCAGCAGCTCGGACAGCCGCGGAAACACCATATATTTT.

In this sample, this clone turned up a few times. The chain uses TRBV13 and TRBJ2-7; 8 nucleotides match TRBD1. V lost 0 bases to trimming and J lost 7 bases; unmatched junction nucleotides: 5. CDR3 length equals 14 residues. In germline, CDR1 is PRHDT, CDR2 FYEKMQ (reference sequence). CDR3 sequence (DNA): TGTGCCAGCAGCTTAGGGACAGGGGCTGGGGAGCAGTACTTC. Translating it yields CASSLGTGAGEQYF.

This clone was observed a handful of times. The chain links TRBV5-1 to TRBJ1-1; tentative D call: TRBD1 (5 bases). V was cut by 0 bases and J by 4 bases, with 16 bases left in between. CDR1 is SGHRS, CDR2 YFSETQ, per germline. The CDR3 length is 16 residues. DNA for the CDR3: TGCGCCAGCAGCTTGGCCTCGACAGCCCTTGGCACTGAAGCTTTCTTT. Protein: CASSLASTALGTEAFF.

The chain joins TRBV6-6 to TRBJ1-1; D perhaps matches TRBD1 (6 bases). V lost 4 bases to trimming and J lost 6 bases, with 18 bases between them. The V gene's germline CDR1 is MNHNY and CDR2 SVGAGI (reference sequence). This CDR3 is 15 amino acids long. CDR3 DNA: TGTGCCAGCAGTTCACAGGGCCCTCCGATCCCTGAAGCTTTCTTT. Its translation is CASSSQGPPIPEAFF.

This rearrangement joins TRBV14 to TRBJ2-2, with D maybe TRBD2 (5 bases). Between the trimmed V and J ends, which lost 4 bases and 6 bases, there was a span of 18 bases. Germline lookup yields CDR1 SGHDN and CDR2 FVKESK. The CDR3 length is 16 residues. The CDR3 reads CASSRRLNNPPGELFF. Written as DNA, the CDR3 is TGTGCCAGCAGCCGCAGACTAAACAACCCCCCCGGGGAGCTGTTTTTT.

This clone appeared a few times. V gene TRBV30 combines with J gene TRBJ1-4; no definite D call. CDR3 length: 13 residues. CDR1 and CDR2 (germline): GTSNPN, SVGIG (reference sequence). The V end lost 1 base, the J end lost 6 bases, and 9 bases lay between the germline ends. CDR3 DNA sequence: TGTGCCTGGAGTGACGGTCTGGATGAAAAACTGTTTTTT. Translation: CAWSDGLDEKLFF.

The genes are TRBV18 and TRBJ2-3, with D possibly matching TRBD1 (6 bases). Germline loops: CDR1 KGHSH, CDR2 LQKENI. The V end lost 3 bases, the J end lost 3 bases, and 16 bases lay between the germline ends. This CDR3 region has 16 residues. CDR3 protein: CASSPAGRGSTDTQYF. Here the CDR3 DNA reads TGTGCCAGCTCACCGGCCGGCAGGGGATCAACAGATACGCAGTATTTT.

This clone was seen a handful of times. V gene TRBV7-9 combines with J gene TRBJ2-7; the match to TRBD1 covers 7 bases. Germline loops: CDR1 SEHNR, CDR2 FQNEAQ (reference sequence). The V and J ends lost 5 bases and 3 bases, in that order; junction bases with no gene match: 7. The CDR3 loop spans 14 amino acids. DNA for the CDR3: TGTGCCAGCAGCCGCTTCCGGGACAGCTACGAGCAGTACTTC. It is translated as CASSRFRDSYEQYF.

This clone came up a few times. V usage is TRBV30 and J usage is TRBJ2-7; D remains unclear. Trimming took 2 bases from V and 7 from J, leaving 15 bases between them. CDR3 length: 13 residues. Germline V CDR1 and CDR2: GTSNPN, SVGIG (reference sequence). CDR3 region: CAWSSSVIGEQYF. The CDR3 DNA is TGTGCCTGGAGTTCGAGCGTGATTGGGGAGCAGTACTTC. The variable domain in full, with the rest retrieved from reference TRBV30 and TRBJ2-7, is SQTIHQWPATLVQPVGSPLSLECTVEGTSNPNLYWYRQAAGRGLQLLFYSVGIGQISSEVPQNLSASRPQDRQFILSSKKLLLSDSGFYLCAWSSSVIGEQYFGPGTRLTVT.

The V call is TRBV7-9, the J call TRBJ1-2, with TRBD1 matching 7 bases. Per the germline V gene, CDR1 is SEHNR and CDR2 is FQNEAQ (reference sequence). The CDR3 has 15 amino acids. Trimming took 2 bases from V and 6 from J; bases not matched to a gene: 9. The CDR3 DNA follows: TGTGCCAGCAGCTTAAACAGGGGAAGGTCGAATGGCTACACCTTC. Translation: CASSLNRGRSNGYTF.

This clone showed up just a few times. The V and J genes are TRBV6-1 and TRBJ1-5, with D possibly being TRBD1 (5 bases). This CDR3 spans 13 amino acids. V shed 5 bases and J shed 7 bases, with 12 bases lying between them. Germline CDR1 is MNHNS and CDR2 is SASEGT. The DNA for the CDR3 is TGTGCCAGCAGTCCCCGCAGGGCCCAGCCCCAGCATTTT. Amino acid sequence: CASSPRRAQPQHF.

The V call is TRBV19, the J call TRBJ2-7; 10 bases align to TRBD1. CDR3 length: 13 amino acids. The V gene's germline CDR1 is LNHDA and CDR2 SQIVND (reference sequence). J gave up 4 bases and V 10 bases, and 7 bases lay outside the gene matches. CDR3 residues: CATRRGQGYEQYF. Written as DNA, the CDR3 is TGTGCCACCAGACGGGGACAGGGGTACGAGCAGTACTTC.

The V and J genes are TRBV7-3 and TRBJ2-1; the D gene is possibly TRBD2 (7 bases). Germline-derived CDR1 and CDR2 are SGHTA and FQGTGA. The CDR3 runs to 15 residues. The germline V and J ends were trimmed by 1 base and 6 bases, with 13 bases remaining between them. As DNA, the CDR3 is TGTGCCAGCAGCTTAAAGGCGGGGGCGGCCAATGAGCAGTTCTTC. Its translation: CASSLKAGAANEQFF.

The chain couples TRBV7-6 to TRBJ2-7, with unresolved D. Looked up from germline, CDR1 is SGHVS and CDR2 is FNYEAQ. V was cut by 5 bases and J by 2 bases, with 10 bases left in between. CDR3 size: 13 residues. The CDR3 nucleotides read TGTGCCAGCAGCACCAGTTCGACCTACGAGCAGTACTTC. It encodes CASSTSSTYEQYF.

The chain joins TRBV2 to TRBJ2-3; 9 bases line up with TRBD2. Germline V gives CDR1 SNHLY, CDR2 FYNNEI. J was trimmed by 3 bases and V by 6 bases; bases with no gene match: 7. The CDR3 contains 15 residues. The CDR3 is CASSAGTSQTDTQYF. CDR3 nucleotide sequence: TGTGCCAGCAGCGCCGGGACTAGCCAAACAGATACGCAGTATTTT.

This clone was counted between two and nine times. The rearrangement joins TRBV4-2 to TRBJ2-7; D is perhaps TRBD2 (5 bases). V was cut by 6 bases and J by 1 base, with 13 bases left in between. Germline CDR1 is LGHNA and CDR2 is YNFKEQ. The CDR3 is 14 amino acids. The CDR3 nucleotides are TGTGCCAGCAGGCCGGAGGAGCGGTCCTACGAGCAGTACTTC. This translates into CASRPEERSYEQYF.

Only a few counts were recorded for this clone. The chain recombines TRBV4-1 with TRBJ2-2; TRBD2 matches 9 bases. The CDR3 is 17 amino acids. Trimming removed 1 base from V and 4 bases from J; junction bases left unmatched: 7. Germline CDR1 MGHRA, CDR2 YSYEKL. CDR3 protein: CASSQVLSGGRTGELFF. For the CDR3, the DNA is TGCGCCAGCAGCCAAGTTCTGAGCGGGGGGCGCACCGGGGAGCTGTTTTTT.

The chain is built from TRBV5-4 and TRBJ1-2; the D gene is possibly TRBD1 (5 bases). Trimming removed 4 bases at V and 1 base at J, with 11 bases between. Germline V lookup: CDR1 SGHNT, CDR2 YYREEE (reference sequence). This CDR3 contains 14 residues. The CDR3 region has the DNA TGTGCCAGCAGCCCGCGCGGGGGTAACTATGGCTACACCTTC. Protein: CASSPRGGNYGYTF.